The 26 T cell receptor beta chains given below trace back to one sample, sequenced in a study of cytomegalovirus exposure and HLA in healthy donors. The PCR used 60 Vbeta and 13 Jbeta primers. Sequenced by immunoSEQ multiplex PCR; TCRdb stores in-frame clones only, minus some. The sample has some 200,000 clones; approximately 70% are singletons. Sequencing input: PBMCs. Source of these receptors: a man aged 40-55 years in good health and CMV-seropositive.

The chain has TRBV4-2 and TRBJ1-3, with 9 bases identical to TRBD1. This CDR3 region has 15 residues. Germline V gene data show CDR1 as LGHNA and CDR2 as YNFKEQ. The ends lost 1 base at V and 4 bases at J; junction bases unmatched: 2. CDR3 sequence: CASSQGGTGGNTIYF. For the CDR3, the DNA is TGTGCCAGCAGCCAAGGAGGGACAGGGGGAAACACCATATATTTT.

This chain connects TRBV5-8 to TRBJ1-6; possibly TRBD1 for D (5 bases). The CDR3 has 14 amino acids. Germline-derived CDR1 and CDR2 are SGHTS and YDEGEE. V lost 1 base and J lost 5, with 7 bases in between. The DNA of the CDR3 is TGTGCCAGCAGCTTGAGGGGCGATAATTCACCCCTCCACTTT. Protein product: CASSLRGDNSPLHF.

The V and J genes are TRBV4-3 and TRBJ2-3; D might be TRBD2 (5 bases). The CDR3 is 16 residues long. Trimming removed 1 base at V and 2 bases at J, with 13 bases between. Germline assignment: CDR1 LGHNA and CDR2 YSLEER. The CDR3 reads CASSQVGAASTDTQYF. The CDR3 DNA reads TGCGCCAGCAGCCAAGTCGGAGCGGCTTCCACAGATACGCAGTATTTT.

CDR3 nucleotide sequence: TGTGCCAGCAGCAGGGGCGGGGCATGGGCTACGCAGTATTTT. Translating gives CASSRGGAWATQYF. The chain has TRBV5-6 and TRBJ2-3, with a weak D call TRBD2 (6 bases). In germline, CDR1 is SGHDT, CDR2 YYEEEE. V lost 4 bases to trimming and J lost 8 bases, with 17 bases between them. The CDR3 covers 14 residues.

A word on this clone: The conserved final phenylalanine or tryptophan is absent from the CDR3, which likely points to a read error. The gene calls are TRBV4-3 and TRBJ2-7; TRBD2 is a possible D gene (5 bases). V gave up 0 bases and J gave up 1 base, with 10 bases separating them. The V gene's germline CDR1 is LGHNA and CDR2 YSLEER. The CDR3 loop spans 15 amino acids. The CDR3 sequence is CASSQEREGSYEQYL. The DNA of the CDR3 is TGCGCCAGCAGCCAAGAGCGAGAGGGATCCTACGAGCAGTACCTC.

The chain has TRBV27 and TRBJ2-7; D gene uncertain. In germline, CDR1 is MNHEY, CDR2 SMNVEV (reference sequence). The germline V and J ends were trimmed by 0 bases and 5 bases, with 14 bases remaining between them. The CDR3 is 15 amino acids. Here the CDR3 reads CASSLSMYGLHEQYF. The DNA for the CDR3 is TGTGCCAGCAGTTTATCGATGTACGGGTTACACGAGCAGTACTTC.

This chain uses TRBV5-6 with TRBJ2-2, with 12 bases lining up with TRBD1. The CDR3 is 16 amino acids. Losses at the gene ends were 3 bases for V and 4 bases for J; bases not matched to a gene: 4. Germline assignment: CDR1 SGHDT and CDR2 YYEEEE. CDR3 in DNA: TGTGCCAGCAGCTCCGGGACAGGGGGCCGCACCGGGGAGCTGTTTTTT. Protein: CASSSGTGGRTGELFF. The full variable domain, with the rest looked up from reference TRBV5-6 and TRBJ2-2, is DAGVTQSPTHLIKTRGQQVTLRCSPKSGHDTVSWYQQALGQGPQFIFQYYEEEERQRGNFPDRFSGHQFPNYSSELNVNALLLGDSALYLCASSSGTGGRTGELFFGEGSRLTVL.

The V and J genes are TRBV5-1 and TRBJ2-5, with D hard to call. The CDR3 extends over 13 amino acids. Germline assignment: CDR1 SGHRS and CDR2 YFSETQ. The V end lost 4 bases, the J end lost 5 bases, and 12 bases lay between the germline ends. The CDR3 DNA reads as TGCGCCAGCAGCAGTATAAACGAGGAGACCCAGTACTTC. This sequence encodes CASSSINEETQYF. The full variable domain, with the rest looked up from reference TRBV5-1 and TRBJ2-5, is KAGVTQTPRYLIKTRGQQVTLSCSPISGHRSVSWYQQTPGQGLQFLFEYFSETQRNKGNFPGRFSGRQFSNSRSEMNVSTLELGDSALYLCASSSINEETQYFGPGTRLLVL.

The CDR3 sequence is CASSIRQGKSPGELFF. CDR3 nucleotide sequence: TGCGCCAGCAGCATAAGACAGGGGAAGAGTCCCGGGGAGCTGTTTTTT. The chain is built from TRBV5-1 and TRBJ2-2; 8 nucleotides align to TRBD1. The CDR3 loop spans 16 amino acids. Germline loops: CDR1 SGHRS, CDR2 YFSETQ. The trim removed 4 bases at V and 6 bases at J, leaving 11 bases unmatched.

V is TRBV28 and J is TRBJ2-2, with 7 bases fitting TRBD1. CDR1 is MDHEN and CDR2 is SYDVKM in the germline V gene. V trimming: 4 bases; J trimming: 5 bases; junction bases outside the gene matches: 4. The CDR3 consists of 14 residues. This chain's CDR3 is CASSSPGGTGELFF. The CDR3 DNA sequence: TGTGCCAGCAGTTCACCAGGGGGAACCGGGGAGCTGTTTTTT.

V gene TRBV14 combines with J gene TRBJ2-7; possible D gene TRBD1, 6 bases. CDR1 and CDR2 from the germline V gene are SGHDN and FVKESK. The CDR3 contains 14 residues. V was shortened by 1 base and J by 6 bases, with 13 bases between the two germline ends. CDR3 residues: CASSQATGPAEQYF. CDR3 coding DNA: TGTGCCAGCAGCCAAGCGACAGGTCCCGCCGAGCAGTACTTC.

V is TRBV10-3 and J is TRBJ1-4; TRBD1 matches 10 bases. Germline V lookup: CDR1 ENHRY, CDR2 SYGVKD. CDR3 length equals 15 residues. Trimming took 3 bases from V and 6 from J; bases not matched to a gene: 4. The CDR3 region has the DNA TGTGCCATCAGTGAATTCGGGACAGGGGATGAAAAACTGTTTTTT. As protein: CAISEFGTGDEKLFF.

The chain carries TRBV9 and TRBJ2-7; D is perhaps TRBD1 (5 bases). The CDR3 loop spans 15 amino acids. From germline, CDR1 is SGDLS and CDR2 YYNGEE. Trimming removed 0 bases at V and 0 bases at J, with 10 bases between. The CDR3 spells CASSVEAGISYEQYF. CDR3 bases: TGTGCCAGCAGCGTAGAGGCAGGGATCTCCTACGAGCAGTACTTC.

The chain combines TRBV14 with TRBJ1-4; D uncertain. The CDR3 contains 15 residues. Germline V gene data show CDR1 as SGHDN and CDR2 as FVKESK. V dropped 1 base and J dropped 2 bases, with 8 bases sitting between them. CDR3 in DNA: TGTGCCAGCAGCCAAGGGGCAGACACTAATGAAAAACTGTTTTTT. Translating gives CASSQGADTNEKLFF. Using reference TRBV14 and TRBJ1-4 for the parts outside the CDR3, the full variable domain is EAGVTQFPSHSVIEKGQTVTLRCDPISGHDNLYWYRRVMGKEIKFLLHFVKESKQDESGMPNNRFLAERTGGTYSTLKVQPAELEDSGVYFCASSQGADTNEKLFFGSGTQLSVL.

As for this clone: Distinct nucleotide sequences in the sample also encode this CDR3. CDR3: CASSLRGQGEGGYTF. The CDR3 nucleotides are TGTGCCAGCAGCTTAAGAGGACAGGGCGAAGGTGGCTACACCTTC. The V gene is TRBV7-2, the J gene TRBJ1-2; TRBD1 matches at 8 bases. V shed 2 bases and J 7 bases; nucleotides not matched to a gene: 9. The CDR3 runs 15 residues. Germline-derived CDR1 and CDR2 are SGHTA and FQGNSA.

The J gene is TRBJ1-5, the V gene TRBV18; D is unresolved. Trimming cost V 6 bases and J 2 bases, with 11 bases left between them. Germline assignment: CDR1 KGHSH and CDR2 LQKENI. The CDR3 length is 14 residues. The CDR3, as DNA: TGTGCCAGCTCCCCAAGGAGGGGCAATCAGCCCCAGCATTTT. Translation gives CASSPRRGNQPQHF.

The chain employs TRBV4-3 and TRBJ1-5; the D is unclear. Trimming shortened V by 1 base and J by 9 bases, and 13 bases separated the two germline ends. Germline CDR1 reads LGHNA; CDR2 reads YSLEER. The CDR3 loop spans 14 amino acids. In DNA form, the CDR3 reads TGCGCCAGCAGCCAAGGGACGGGAGTCGGGCCCCAGCATTTT. As protein: CASSQGTGVGPQHF.

The V gene is TRBV28, the J gene TRBJ2-2; D unresolved. The ends were cut back, 7 bases at V and 7 bases at J, with 16 bases in the middle. Looked up from germline, CDR1 is MDHEN and CDR2 is SYDVKM. This CDR3 comprises 14 residues. DNA of the CDR3: TGTGCCAGCACCGCCCGGTCAGGTTTCGGGGAGCTGTTTTTT. It encodes CASTARSGFGELFF.

The V and J genes are TRBV19 and TRBJ2-2; 7 nucleotides agree with TRBD2. Germline CDR1 reads LNHDA; CDR2 reads SQIVND (reference sequence). J was trimmed by 6 bases and V by 1 base; bases with no gene match: 5. The CDR3 extends over 15 amino acids. CDR3 region: CASSIVRGRAGELFF. The CDR3 nucleotides read TGTGCCAGTAGTATAGTGCGGGGGAGAGCCGGGGAGCTGTTTTTT.

This clone has only one observation. The chain uses TRBV11-3 and TRBJ2-1; TRBD2 matches 13 bases. This CDR3 spans 16 amino acids. V trimming: 4 bases; J trimming: 5 bases; junction bases outside the gene matches: 5. Germline CDR1 is SGHNT and CDR2 is YENEEA. CDR3 coding DNA: TGTGCCAGCAGCTCCTGGACTAGCGGGGGCAACAATGAGCAGTTCTTC. Residues: CASSSWTSGGNNEQFF.

The V call is TRBV10-3, the J call TRBJ2-5, with D tentatively TRBD1 (6 bases). The CDR3 covers 13 residues. With 10 bases removed from V and 1 base from J, the gap between germline ends came to 13 bases. CDR1 ENHRY and CDR2 SYGVKD come from the germline V gene. CDR3 loop: CATTPGVQETQYF. In nucleotides, the CDR3 is TGTGCCACCACTCCAGGGGTCCAAGAGACCCAGTACTTC.

The chain recombines TRBV7-3 with TRBJ2-2; TRBD2 matches at 14 bases. After removal of 5 bases from V and 4 bases from J, the junction contained 9 bases not matched to a gene. This CDR3 comprises 18 residues. CDR1 SGHTA and CDR2 FQGTGA come from the germline V gene. CDR3 residues: CASSPWTSGGRVTGELFF. The CDR3 DNA sequence: TGTGCCAGCAGCCCTTGGACTAGCGGGGGGCGCGTCACCGGGGAGCTGTTTTTT.

J is TRBJ2-1 and V is TRBV6-5, with a tentative D call TRBD2 (6 bases). The germline V gene has CDR1 MNHEY and CDR2 SVGAGI. The CDR3 consists of 12 residues. V was cut by 2 bases and J by 13 bases, with 12 bases left in between. The CDR3 bases are TGTGCCAGCAGTTACGCTACGGGACTTCAGTTCTTC. This sequence encodes CASSYATGLQFF.

This chain links TRBV7-8 with TRBJ2-3, with a weak D call TRBD2 (6 bases). The germline gives CDR1 SGHVS, CDR2 FQNEAQ. This CDR3 is 14 amino acids long. Trimming cost V 3 bases and J 2 bases, with 9 bases left between them. DNA for the CDR3: TGTGCCAGCAGCTTGGGAGGACTCACAGATACGCAGTATTTT. It yields the protein CASSLGGLTDTQYF.

The chain uses TRBV7-2 and TRBJ2-3; 11 bases match TRBD2. The CDR3 extends over 16 amino acids. V shed 3 bases and J 3 bases; nucleotides not matched to a gene: 5. Germline lookup yields CDR1 SGHTA and CDR2 FQGNSA. The CDR3 nucleotides read TGTGCCAGCAGCTTCCTTAGCGGGGGGGCGACAGATACGCAGTATTTT. This encodes CASSFLSGGATDTQYF.

The CDR3 loop reads CASSSSTGRNTEAFF. CDR3 coding DNA: TGTGCCAGCAGCTCGTCGACAGGGCGAAACACTGAAGCTTTCTTT. The chain employs TRBV7-8 and TRBJ1-1, with 7 bases lining up with TRBD1. The J segment lost 2 bases and the V segment lost 4 bases, leaving 7 bases of the junction unmatched. The CDR3 runs to 15 residues. Per the germline V gene, CDR1 is SGHVS and CDR2 is FQNEAQ.